Following are 16 T cell receptor beta chains from one sample sequenced in a study of STAT3 mutations in large granular lymphocyte leukemia. Clones were read by immunoSEQ multiplex PCR, and TCRdb kept only the in-frame ones, dropping some. The data contain approximately 25,000 clones, about 94% of them singletons. No antigens are known for them. The study, taken as a whole, reports: Every T-cell large granular lymphocyte leukemia patient had at least one immunodominant TCR beta clonotype.

The specimen sequenced was peripheral blood mononuclear cells. The receptors were sampled from a man aged 35 to 55 with T-cell large granular lymphocyte leukemia. Some clones in this sample may be carry-over from other donors' samples.

The J gene is TRBJ2-5, the V gene TRBV5-1, with 9 bases that match TRBD2. The CDR3 spans 15 residues. V shed 2 bases, J shed 4 bases, and the junction held 6 bases outside the gene matches. Per germline, CDR1 SGHRS and CDR2 YFSETQ. The CDR3 DNA sequence: TGCGCCAGCAGCTTCGGGACTAGCTTTATAGAGACCCAGTACTTC. Protein: CASSFGTSFIETQYF.

The chain uses TRBV27 and TRBJ2-2; 14 bases line up with TRBD2. The CDR3 covers 17 residues. The V segment lost 4 bases and the J segment 3 bases; nucleotides outside the gene matches: 4. CDR1 and CDR2 from the germline V gene are MNHEY and SMNVEV (reference sequence). CDR3 loop: CASSWGLAGVYTGELFF. The DNA of the CDR3 is TGTGCCAGCAGTTGGGGACTAGCGGGGGTATACACCGGGGAGCTGTTTTTT.

V usage is TRBV5-6 and J usage is TRBJ2-7; tentatively, D is TRBD1 (6 bases). V dropped 5 bases and J dropped 0 bases, with 18 bases sitting between them. This CDR3 is 16 amino acids long. CDR1 is SGHDT, CDR2 YYEEEE, per germline. The CDR3 DNA follows: TGTGCCAGCAGGTCTCCACGCACAGGGACCTCCTACGAGCAGTACTTC. Its translation is CASRSPRTGTSYEQYF.

This clone appeared a single time. The rearrangement joins TRBV13 to TRBJ1-1, with D unclear. The CDR3 sequence is 12 residues long. V was cut by 5 bases and J by 5 bases, with 9 bases left in between. Germline V gene sequence: CDR1 PRHDT, CDR2 FYEKMQ (reference sequence). CDR3 loop: CASSRPGTEAFF. The CDR3 nucleotides read TGTGCCAGCAGCCGCCCGGGGACTGAAGCTTTCTTT.

V is TRBV19 and J is TRBJ1-5; D might be TRBD1 (6 bases). The CDR3 totals 14 residues. CDR1 and CDR2 (germline): LNHDA, SQIVND (reference sequence). Trimming shortened V by 1 base and J by 4 bases, and 8 bases separated the two germline ends. This CDR3 reads CASSIGQGNQPQHF. The CDR3 DNA reads as TGTGCCAGTAGTATAGGGCAGGGGAATCAGCCCCAGCATTTT.

The V call is TRBV7-9, the J call TRBJ2-1, with TRBD2 matching over 10 bases. In germline, CDR1 is SEHNR, CDR2 FQNEAQ (reference sequence). CDR3 length: 16 residues. With 5 bases clipped from V and 4 bases from J, the junction kept 8 bases outside the gene matches. CDR3 in amino acids: CASSAGAGGPYNEQFF. The CDR3 nucleotides read TGTGCCAGCAGCGCGGGAGCGGGGGGGCCTTACAATGAGCAGTTCTTC.

V and J are TRBV7-2 and TRBJ2-7, with D possibly matching TRBD1 (6 bases). Germline loops: CDR1 SGHTA, CDR2 FQGNSA. CDR3 size: 13 residues. The germline V and J ends were trimmed by 5 bases and 5 bases, with 13 bases remaining between them. The CDR3 region has the DNA TGTGCCAGCAGCCTAGTACAGGGCGACGAGCAGTACTTC. It is translated as CASSLVQGDEQYF. Full variable domain (remainder filled in from reference TRBV7-2 and TRBJ2-7): GAGVSQSPSNKVTEKGKDVELRCDPISGHTALYWYRQSLGQGLEFLIYFQGNSAPDKSGLPSDRFSAERTGGSVSTLTIQRTQQEDSAVYLCASSLVQGDEQYFGPGTRLTVT.

This chain uses TRBV2 with TRBJ1-1, with D maybe TRBD1 (5 bases). The V end lost 4 bases, the J end lost 0 bases, and 12 bases lay between the germline ends. Germline V gives CDR1 SNHLY, CDR2 FYNNEI. The CDR3 spans 15 residues. CDR3 sequence: CASSGDLKLNTEAFF. CDR3 nucleotide sequence: TGTGCCAGCAGTGGGGACCTAAAATTGAACACTGAAGCTTTCTTT.

The chain joins TRBV30 to TRBJ1-6; D possibly corresponds to TRBD1 (5 bases). The ends were cut back, 0 bases at V and 7 bases at J, with 16 bases in the middle. Germline CDR1 and CDR2: GTSNPN and SVGIG (reference sequence). The CDR3 loop spans 16 amino acids. CDR3: CAWSVHGGRTNSPLHF. Here the CDR3 DNA reads TGTGCCTGGAGTGTACACGGGGGGAGGACAAATTCACCCCTCCACTTT.

The genes are TRBV11-2 and TRBJ2-7, with a possible D match to TRBD1 (5 bases). Trimming cost V 3 bases and J 3 bases, with 12 bases left between them. From germline, CDR1 is SGHAT and CDR2 FQNNGV. The CDR3 spans 14 residues. The CDR3 nucleotides read TGTGCCAGCAGCTTGACAAGGGGAAACTACGAGCAGTACTTC. Residues: CASSLTRGNYEQYF.

The gene calls are TRBV19 and TRBJ2-1; D not resolved. The CDR3 covers 14 residues. V lost 1 base and J 9 bases, leaving 13 bases between the germline ends. Germline V gene lookup returns CDR1 LNHDA and CDR2 SQIVND (reference sequence). For the CDR3, the DNA is TGTGCCAGTAGTATAGGGGGTTCGCTAGGTGAGCAGTTCTTC. This codes for CASSIGGSLGEQFF.

The V gene is TRBV5-1, the J gene TRBJ1-4, with 7 bases matching TRBD1. The V gene end was trimmed by 0 bases and the J gene end by 7 bases; junction bases not matched to a gene: 9. Germline CDR1 SGHRS, CDR2 YFSETQ. This CDR3 spans 16 amino acids. The chain's CDR3 is CASSLGPQGMGEKLFF. The CDR3 DNA reads TGCGCCAGCAGCTTGGGCCCACAGGGGATGGGTGAAAAACTGTTTTTT.

V and J are TRBV16 and TRBJ1-6, with TRBD1 as a possible D gene (5 bases). The germline CDR1 and CDR2 sequences are KGHSY and FQNENV. This CDR3 has 12 residues. Deletions cut 6 bases from V and 10 bases from J, with 10 bases between. CDR3 protein: CASRMGLSPLHF. For the CDR3, the DNA is TGTGCCAGCAGGATGGGGCTCTCACCCCTCCACTTT.

The chain links TRBV7-9 to TRBJ1-1, with D perhaps TRBD1 (5 bases). Per the germline V gene, CDR1 is SEHNR and CDR2 is FQNEAQ (reference sequence). V was pared by 2 bases and J by 2 bases, with 9 bases between. This CDR3 contains 14 residues. CDR3 sequence (DNA): TGTGCCAGCAGCTTAAGTGGGACCAACACTGAAGCTTTCTTT. Protein: CASSLSGTNTEAFF.

V gene TRBV7-2 combines with J gene TRBJ1-2; D is unclear. Deletions cut 5 bases from V and 2 bases from J, with 9 bases between. CDR1 is SGHTA, CDR2 FQGNSA, per germline. CDR3 length: 13 residues. CDR3 in DNA: TGTGCCAGCAGCCTAACAGAGAACTATGGCTACACCTTC. Its protein is CASSLTENYGYTF.

The chain carries TRBV13 and TRBJ1-1; D unresolved. Between the trimmed V and J ends, which lost 2 bases and 2 bases, there was a span of 12 bases. The germline CDR1 and CDR2 sequences are PRHDT and FYEKMQ (reference sequence). The CDR3 consists of 15 residues. This chain's CDR3 is CASSLSVLTNTEAFF. CDR3 DNA sequence: TGTGCCAGCAGCTTAAGCGTTCTCACAAACACTGAAGCTTTCTTT. Filled out from reference TRBV13 and TRBJ1-1, the complete variable domain reads AAGVIQSPRHLIKEKRETATLKCYPIPRHDTVYWYQQGPGQDPQFLISFYEKMQSDKGSIPDRFSAQQFSDYHSELNMSSLELGDSALYFCASSLSVLTNTEAFFGQGTRLTVV.